This TCR beta chain was identified during a study of graft-versus-host responses after intestinal transplantation. For this clone: Its cognate antigen is unknown.

Clones were sequenced by immunoSEQ multiplex PCR, and TCRdb holds only the in-frame ones, with some missing. The sample yields 120,000 or so clones, just over 90% seen once. Study observations and caveats: Recipient marrow showed GvH clones, some seen first in ileum or blood.

The sequence was collected from a human donor who received an intestinal transplant. The starting material was unstimulated CD8+ T cells sorted from spleen or lymph node cells, obtained before intestinal transplant.

CDR3: CASSRQASGEQYF. The CDR3 coding sequence is TGTGCCAGCAGCCGGCAGGCGAGTGGGGAGCAGTACTTC. The chain couples TRBV5-4 to TRBJ2-5; possible D gene TRBD2, 5 bases. This CDR3 comprises 13 residues. The germline CDR1 and CDR2 sequences are SGHNT and YYREEE (reference sequence). The V end lost 4 bases, the J end lost 11 bases, and 18 bases lay between the germline ends.